The rows below give T cell receptor beta chains drawn from one sample of a study of metastatic and nonmetastatic thyroid tumors. TCRdb used MiXCR to call clones anew from the PCR reads. The table shows about 10,000 clones, with less than 40% occurring only once. Sequenced input: tumor tissue. The source of these receptors is a female donor with papillary thyroid cancer or a benign thyroid nodule (not recorded which). Some clones in this sample may be carry-over from other donors' samples. Both conserved end residues are trimmed from each CDR3.

TRBV6-1,ASSEPGQIPYEQY
TRBV4-1,ASSQLDRGGGYT
TRBV28,ASSTGFLETQY
TRBV30,AWSSHRGKYTEAF
TRBV5-6,ASSLGASPRNNEQF
TRBV28,ASSLIPHTETQY
TRBV2,ASSIRGYNEQF
TRBV28,ASSPSSTSGELF
TRBV6-1,ASSSGTSGSTETQY
TRBV5-1,ASSSPGACEAQY
TRBV28,ASSLRPGWGYT
TRBV7-2,ASSLSASATTGQQF
TRBV28,ASIGGGSNYGYT
TRBV5-5,ASSLGDSLGDTQY
TRBV28,ASTSPWTASSYNSPLH
TRBV6-1,ASTRRGGGVNYGYT
TRBV3-1,ASSQEGLGSYEQY
TRBV6-4,SSSGNIGNEQF
TRBV7-7,ASSFLVGGTGELF
TRBV5-1,ASSPGTGNYGYT
TRBV25-1,ASSEGQGQTQY
TRBV3-1,ASSQDRLLGKLF
TRBV7-9,ASSPPREVPYEQY
TRBV11-2,ASSSDYLSTDTQY
TRBV6-2/TRBV6-3,ASSVGLYEQY
TRBV6-1,ASSERLAGSYEQY
TRBV15,ATSSHDRKETQY
TRBV5-4,ASSILGQAQETQY
TRBV30,AWSVRKGSYVDGYT
TRBV29-1,SVSTGTAGETQY
TRBV4-1,ASSFQGSRGEAF
TRBV20-1,SARDLAGVVEQF
TRBV6-1,ASSLRGDRQF
TRBV6-2/TRBV6-3,ASSYSNLAGSINEQF
TRBV28,ASSLLPTEAF
TRBV20-1,SATGKGFFGYT
TRBV11-3,ASSLGPGGGELF
TRBV11-2,ASSLEQGDGYEQY
TRBV5-1,ASSSGGVESYEQY
TRBV27,ASSSGSRSYEQY
TRBV10-1,ARRLRGPGYT
TRBV6-5,ASSYSFGGQNGYT
TRBV4-2,ASSQEAIAKNIQY
TRBV27,ASSFDKNYEQY
TRBV5-6,ASSLERTGELF
TRBV18,ASSLTGKGNQPQH
TRBV11-2,ASTRVGSWAGGYHEQY
TRBV30,AWSHQGPQETQY
TRBV27,ASSLGEPMHSGNTIH
TRBV20-1,SARDRESSPLH
TRBV18,ASSFRTGTDTQY
TRBV20-1,SASGTSGGFYEQY
TRBV25-1,ASSNIAGGRGPTSYNEQF
TRBV3-1,ASRQGKNSPLH
TRBV15,ATSRGDRKQSYGYT
TRBV28,ASSGRESPYEQY
TRBV4-3,ASSQQSGGFHGYT
TRBV5-8,ASSGLTGDYEQY
TRBV28,ASRPGSGGSQPQH